The 18 T cell receptor beta chains listed next were all sequenced from one sample in a study of identical twins. One entry per CDR3 protein, called by TCRdb with MiXCR from the 5' RACE reads. The data show 1.5 million to 2 million distinct CDR3 sequences, about 32% seen once. Sequences were obtained from cord blood. The receptors were gathered from a newborn girl in good health.

The table lists this clonotype with many counts. The rearrangement links TRBV28 to TRBJ2-7; 7 bases map to TRBD2. V lost 6 bases, J lost 2 bases, and 4 bases stayed unmatched. Per the germline V gene, CDR1 is MDHEN and CDR2 is SYDVKM. The CDR3 is 13 residues long. CDR3 amino acids: CASSPGLTYEQYF. The CDR3 DNA reads TGTGCCAGCAGCCCGGGACTAACCTACGAGCAGTACTTC.

Ten or more counts support this clonotype. V is TRBV12-3 or TRBV12-4 and J is TRBJ2-1; no reliable D call. Deletions cut 3 bases from V and 1 base from J, with 4 bases between. CDR3 length: 13 residues. The CDR3, as DNA: TGTGCCAGCAGTTTCAGGTCCTACAATGAGCAGTTCTTC. This codes for CASSFRSYNEQFF.

V and J are TRBV10-3 and TRBJ2-4; 14 nucleotides match TRBD2. CDR3 length: 15 amino acids. In germline, CDR1 is ENHRY, CDR2 SYGVKD. V lost 3 bases, J lost 13 bases, and 8 bases stayed unmatched. CDR3 amino acids: CAISEGLAGGGWQYF. For the CDR3, the DNA is TGTGCCATCAGTGAAGGACTAGCGGGAGGAGGATGGCAGTACTTC.

The rearrangement uses TRBV25-1 and TRBJ2-1; 7 bases match TRBD2. The trim removed 11 bases at V and 5 bases at J, leaving 12 bases unmatched. This CDR3 is built from 14 residues. The germline V gene encodes CDR1 MGHDK and CDR2 SYGVNS. CDR3 region: CAGQDQRGDNEQFF. DNA for the CDR3: TGTGCCGGTCAAGACCAGCGGGGTGACAATGAGCAGTTCTTC.

This clonotype was found a few times. V and J are TRBV5-1 and TRBJ1-1; D may be TRBD1 (6 bases). The CDR3 runs 18 residues. The germline V and J ends were trimmed by 2 bases and 2 bases, with 22 bases remaining between them. The V gene's germline CDR1 is SGHRS and CDR2 YFSETQ. CDR3 residues: CASSLIDGGLRPNTEAFF. DNA of the CDR3: TGCGCCAGCAGCTTAATAGATGGGGGGCTGAGGCCCAACACTGAAGCTTTCTTT.

The table lists this clonotype with a few counts. This chain joins TRBV27 and TRBJ2-4; D is uncertain. Per the germline V gene, CDR1 is MNHEY and CDR2 is SMNVEV (reference sequence). The CDR3 contains 13 residues. Trimming pared 11 bases from V and 15 bases from J, leaving 26 bases between. CDR3 sequence reads: CAVEKVCGKFVYF. CDR3 bases: TGTGCCGTAGAGAAGGTTTGTGGAAAATTCGTGTACTTC.

J is TRBJ1-1 and V is TRBV6-6; D remains unclear. V lost 2 bases, J lost 6 bases, and 13 bases lay in between. The CDR3 has 14 amino acids. Germline-derived CDR1 and CDR2 are MNHNY and SVGAGI (reference sequence). CDR3 bases: TGTGCCAGCAGTTACCCCGTGGGTAGGGCTGAAGCTTTCTTT. Translation gives CASSYPVGRAEAFF.

The chain has TRBV5-1 and TRBJ1-1; 7 bases are a match to TRBD1. Germline loops: CDR1 SGHRS, CDR2 YFSETQ. V trimming: 1 base; J trimming: 0 bases; junction bases outside the gene matches: 9. The CDR3 covers 17 residues. CDR3 nucleotides: TGCGCCAGCAGCTTGAGGGGGACAGTTTCCTTGAACACTGAAGCTTTCTTT. Protein product: CASSLRGTVSLNTEAFF.

This chain uses TRBV20-1 with TRBJ2-1, with 8 bases lining up with TRBD2. The V gene end was trimmed by 3 bases and the J gene end by 0 bases; junction bases not matched to a gene: 4. The germline V gene encodes CDR1 DFQATT and CDR2 SNEGSKA (reference sequence). The CDR3 is 15 residues long. The CDR3 DNA is TGCAGTGCTAGTTTGGCGGGAGGCTCCTACAATGAGCAGTTCTTC. This encodes CSASLAGGSYNEQFF.

This chain uses TRBV9 with TRBJ2-5, with D possibly TRBD1 on 6 matching bases. This CDR3 is built from 16 residues. Trimming pared 0 bases from V and 7 bases from J, leaving 19 bases between. In germline, CDR1 is SGDLS, CDR2 YYNGEE. The CDR3 DNA reads as TGTGCCAGCAGCGTAGGAGGGGGTACACAGAGGGTGACCCAGTACTTC. Encoded protein: CASSVGGGTQRVTQYF.

This clonotype appeared a few times. The chain has TRBV12-3 or TRBV12-4 and TRBJ2-7; 11 bases are a match to TRBD1. V trimming: 5 bases; J trimming: 3 bases; junction bases outside the gene matches: 9. The CDR3 spans 16 residues. The CDR3 nucleotides are TGTGCCAGCAGTCGTTCGGCGGGACAGGGGGTCTACGAGCAGTACTTC. This translates into CASSRSAGQGVYEQYF.

Of note for this clonotype: One base away lies a much larger clone, so this may be a sequencing read error. The chain has TRBV12-3 or TRBV12-4 and TRBJ1-1; weak D call: TRBD1 (5 bases). This CDR3 comprises 13 residues. The V gene lost 7 bases and the J gene lost 1 base, with 10 bases spanning the gap. CDR3 sequence (DNA): TGTGCCAGCACGGCAGGGAGGAACACTGAAGCTTTCTTT. This encodes CASTAGRNTEAFF.

This clonotype has a count of ten or more. The rearrangement joins TRBV27 to TRBJ2-7; D may correspond to TRBD1 or TRBD2 (5 bases each). Germline V lookup: CDR1 MNHEY, CDR2 SMNVEV (reference sequence). The CDR3 loop spans 14 amino acids. The ends were cut back, 5 bases at V and 0 bases at J, with 11 bases in the middle. The CDR3 reads CASSPGRFSYEQYF. CDR3 bases: TGTGCCAGCAGTCCGGGACGGTTCTCCTACGAGCAGTACTTC.

The CDR3 DNA reads as TGTGCCAGCATTAGACCGAGCTCCTACGAGCAGTACTTC. It translates to CASIRPSSYEQYF. The gene calls are TRBV2 and TRBJ2-7; D uncertain. Trimming removed 7 bases at V and 0 bases at J, with 10 bases between. Germline V gives CDR1 SNHLY, CDR2 FYNNEI. The CDR3 consists of 13 residues.

The chain is built from TRBV24-1 and TRBJ2-1; D gene ambiguous. This CDR3 spans 12 amino acids. Germline V gene data show CDR1 as KGHDR and CDR2 as SFDVKD. The V and J ends lost 1 base and 3 bases respectively, with 0 bases between them. DNA for the CDR3: TGTGCCACCAGTGATTTCTACAATGAGCAGTTCTTC. Its protein product is CATSDFYNEQFF.

Points on this clonotype: The junction and the germline gene differ at one end; a read error may be behind it. This chain joins TRBV24-1 and TRBJ2-1; TRBD1 matches at 7 bases. This CDR3 region has 15 residues. Germline V gene data show CDR1 as KGHDR and CDR2 as SFDVKD. CDR3 nucleotides: TGTGCCACCAGTTATTCCGGGACAGCTTACAATGAGCGGTTCTTC. It is translated as CATSYSGTAYNERFF.

A few counts support this clonotype. The CDR3 is CSRDRAYNEQFF. CDR3 coding DNA: TGCAGTCGGGACAGGGCCTACAATGAGCAGTTCTTC. V and J are TRBV20-1 and TRBJ2-1; 9 bases map to TRBD1. Trimming took 8 bases from V and 2 from J; bases not matched to a gene: 1. The CDR3 contains 12 residues. Germline CDR1 is DFQATT and CDR2 is SNEGSKA (reference sequence).

This clonotype has a handful of counts. V usage is TRBV2 and J usage is TRBJ1-2, with a weak D call TRBD1 (6 bases). V gave up 6 bases and J gave up 2 bases, with 13 bases separating them. The CDR3 runs 14 residues. Germline CDR1 reads SNHLY; CDR2 reads FYNNEI. The CDR3 nucleotides read TGTGCCAGCAGCACGGACAGCCTGAACTATGGCTACACCTTC. Protein product: CASSTDSLNYGYTF.